This TCR beta chain was recovered during a study of CD8+ T cells in alopecia areata. Study information: A 6-month off-drug phase came after tofacitinib, which had lasted 6 to 18 months.

General study findings and limits: Sequences from scalp samples also cover resident alphabeta T cells of normal skin. Higher clonality was seen in lesional scalp than in normal scalp, especially in alopecia totalis/universalis.

Noted treatment: oral pan-JAK inhibitor, 5-10 mg twice daily. After isolation, RNA underwent reverse transcription to generate cDNA as the sequencing template. Repertoires were generated with immunoSEQ multiplex PCR, while TCRdb's copy carries only in-frame clones and drops some. Here the sample spans roughly 180,000 clones, 51% being singletons. As for this clone: Its antigen is not known.

Trimming shortened V by 4 bases and J by 0 bases, and 11 bases separated the two germline ends. The CDR3 spans 14 residues. The germline CDR1 and CDR2 sequences are SGHDT and YYEEEE. The material sequenced was CD8+ T cells sorted from blood, taken at roughly week 52, from a patient treated with tofacitinib. The chain combines TRBV5-6 with TRBJ2-7, with D perhaps TRBD2 (5 bases). The receptor was isolated from a human donor with alopecia areata. The CDR3 coding sequence is TGTGCCAGCAGCCGGGTCGGGGACTCCTACGAGCAGTACTTC. Translating gives CASSRVGDSYEQYF.